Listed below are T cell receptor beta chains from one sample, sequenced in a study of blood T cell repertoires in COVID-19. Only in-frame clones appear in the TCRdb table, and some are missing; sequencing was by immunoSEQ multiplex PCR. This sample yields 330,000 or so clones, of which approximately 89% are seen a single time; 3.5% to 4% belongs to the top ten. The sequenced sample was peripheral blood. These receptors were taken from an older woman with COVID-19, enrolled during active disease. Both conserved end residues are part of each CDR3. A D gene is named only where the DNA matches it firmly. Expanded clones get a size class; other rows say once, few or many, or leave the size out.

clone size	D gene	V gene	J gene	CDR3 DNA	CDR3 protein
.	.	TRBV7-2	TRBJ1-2	TGTGCCAGCAGCTTAGGCCGGGAGCTCTATGGCTACACCTTC	CASSLGRELYGYTF
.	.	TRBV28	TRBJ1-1	TGTGCCAGCAGTAGGGTGAAGGGGATCCTGAACACTGAAGCTTTCTTT	CASSRVKGILNTEAFF
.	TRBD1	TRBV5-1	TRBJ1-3	TGCGCCAGCAGCTTGGTTACAGGGGGTGGAGGAAACACCATATATTTT	CASSLVTGGGGNTIYF
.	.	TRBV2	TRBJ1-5	TGTGCCAGCAGTGGGGAGGCCTCGTCCCAGCATTTT	CASSGEASSQHF
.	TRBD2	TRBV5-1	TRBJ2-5	TGCGCCAGCACCAGGGCGGGGGGGGAAGAGACCCAGTACTTC	CASTRAGGEETQYF
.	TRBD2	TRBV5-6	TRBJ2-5	TGTGCCAGCAGCCAGACCGGGACTAGAAAAGAGACCCAGTACTTC	CASSQTGTRKETQYF
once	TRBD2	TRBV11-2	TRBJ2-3	TGTGCCAGCAGCATCACTAGCGGGCATAGCACAGATACGCAGTATTTT	CASSITSGHSTDTQYF
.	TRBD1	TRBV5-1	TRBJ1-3	TGCGCCAGCAGCGGACAGGGGATTAGAAACACCATATATTTT	CASSGQGIRNTIYF
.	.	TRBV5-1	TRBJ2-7	TGCGCCAGCAGCTTGATACAGGGAGCCTACGAGCAGTACTTC	CASSLIQGAYEQYF
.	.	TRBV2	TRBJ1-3	TGTGCCAGACGACTGAGCTCTGGAAACACCATATATTTT	CARRLSSGNTIYF
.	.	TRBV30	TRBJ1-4	TGTGCCTGGAGTGGACAACAATTTAATGAAAAACTGTTTTTT	CAWSGQQFNEKLFF
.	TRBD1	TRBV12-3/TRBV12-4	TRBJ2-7	TGTGCCAGCAGTCAGACAGGGTCCTACGAGCAGTACTTC	CASSQTGSYEQYF
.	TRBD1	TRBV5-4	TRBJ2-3	TGTGCCAGCAGCTTTAACAGGGGGCAGGATACGCAGTATTTT	CASSFNRGQDTQYF
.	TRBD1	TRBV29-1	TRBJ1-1	TGCAGCGTGGCTCGCAGGGGGCCGGAAAACACTGAAGCTTTCTTT	CSVARRGPENTEAFF
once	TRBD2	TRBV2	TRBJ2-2	TGTGCCATTGGACTAGCGGTCTCCACCGGGGAGCTGTTTTTT	CAIGLAVSTGELFF
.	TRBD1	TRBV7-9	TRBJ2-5	TGTGCCAGCAGCTTCCGGGACAGCTTACAAGAGACCCAGTACTTC	CASSFRDSLQETQYF
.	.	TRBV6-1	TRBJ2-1	TGTGCCAGCAGTGAAGGAGACAGGCTCTACAATGAGCAGTTCTTC	CASSEGDRLYNEQFF
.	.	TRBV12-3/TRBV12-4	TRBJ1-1	TGTGCCAGCAGTGGCGGCTACTCCGACGCTTTCTTT	CASSGGYSDAFF
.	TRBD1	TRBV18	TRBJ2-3	TGTGCCAGCTCACCGTCTCCGGGACAGACGGCAGATACGCAGTATTTT	CASSPSPGQTADTQYF
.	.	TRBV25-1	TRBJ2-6	TGTGCCAGCCAGAGGAAGGGGGTAGGGGCCAACGTCCTGACTTTC	CASQRKGVGANVLTF